This passage covers 2 T cell receptor beta chains from one sample sequenced in a study of cytomegalovirus exposure and HLA in healthy donors. 13 Jbeta primers and 60 Vbeta primers were used for the PCR. Using immunoSEQ multiplex PCR, the repertoire was profiled, and TCRdb retains in-frame clones only, with some absent. The repertoire holds 90,000 to 130,000 clones, with roughly 80% as singletons. The sequencing sample was made of PBMCs. These receptors came from a man younger than 40 in good health and CMV-seropositive.

This chain uses TRBV6-1 with TRBJ1-2, with 7 nucleotides matching TRBD1. The V segment lost 4 bases and the J segment 8 bases; nucleotides outside the gene matches: 7. The CDR3 contains 13 residues. From germline, CDR1 is MNHNS and CDR2 SASEGT. CDR3 region: CASSVPGGGGYTF. For the CDR3, the DNA is TGTGCCAGCAGTGTACCAGGGGGAGGCGGCTACACCTTC.

V is TRBV7-9 and J is TRBJ2-2; possible D gene TRBD1, 5 bases. The CDR3 runs 13 residues. The V gene's germline CDR1 is SEHNR and CDR2 FQNEAQ (reference sequence). Trimming took 0 bases from V and 6 from J, leaving 5 bases between them. This chain's CDR3 is CASSLAGAGELFF. CDR3 coding DNA: TGTGCCAGCAGCTTAGCAGGGGCCGGGGAGCTGTTTTTT. The whole variable domain, filled in from reference TRBV7-9 and TRBJ2-2, reads DTGVSQNPRHKITKRGQNVTFRCDPISEHNRLYWYRQTLGQGPEFLTYFQNEAQLEKSRLLSDRFSAERPKGSFSTLEIQRTEQGDSAMYLCASSLAGAGELFFGEGSRLTVL.